The 29 T cell receptor beta chains reported below all come from one sample, sequenced in a study of identical twins. TCRdb reanalysed the 5' RACE reads using MiXCR and keeps one entry per CDR3 protein. The repertoire holds under 250,000 distinct CDR3 sequences, with 10% to 15% as singletons. Another study also made use of these data, one on yellow fever vaccine responses in identical twins.

Material: memory (CD45RO+) T cells sorted from blood. The origin of the receptors is a woman between 18 and 30 years old in good health.

This clonotype occurred a few times. The chain has TRBV6-1 and TRBJ2-7; 10 bases align to TRBD1. Germline-derived CDR1 and CDR2 are MNHNS and SASEGT. V gave up 6 bases and J gave up 4 bases; unmatched junction bases: 9. CDR3 length: 15 amino acids. The chain's CDR3 is CASRSYGTGVYEQYF. In DNA form, the CDR3 reads TGTGCCAGCAGGTCTTACGGGACAGGGGTGTACGAGCAGTACTTC.

This clonotype came up a few times. The DNA of the CDR3 is TGTGCCAGCAGCACGAACAGGGTGGGGGAGCTGTTTTTT. It is translated as CASSTNRVGELFF. The chain is built from TRBV7-2 and TRBJ2-2, with a possible D match to TRBD1 (6 bases). Germline V gene lookup returns CDR1 SGHTA and CDR2 FQGNSA. The CDR3 consists of 13 residues. Trimming removed 5 bases from V and 8 bases from J, with 12 bases in between.

The chain carries TRBV5-5 and TRBJ2-3; no firm D call. This CDR3 region has 17 residues. The germline V and J ends were trimmed by 2 bases and 0 bases, with 16 bases remaining between them. CDR1 and CDR2 (germline): SGHKS, YYEKEE (reference sequence). The CDR3 nucleotides read TGTGCCAGCAGCTTTTTAATCCAAATCGCCAGCACAGATACGCAGTATTTT. This sequence encodes CASSFLIQIASTDTQYF.

This sequence joins TRBV29-1 and TRBJ2-2, with 11 bases identical to TRBD2. There are 14 residues in the CDR3. The V segment lost 6 bases and the J segment 5 bases; nucleotides outside the gene matches: 5. Germline V gene sequence: CDR1 SQVTM, CDR2 ANQGSEA. This chain's CDR3 is CSVLSGRGTGELFF. CDR3 coding DNA: TGCAGCGTACTTAGCGGGAGGGGGACCGGGGAGCTGTTTTTT.

In this sample, this clonotype turned up a few times. The chain is built from TRBV20-1 and TRBJ2-2; the D is unclear. The CDR3 has 13 amino acids. Germline loops: CDR1 DFQATT, CDR2 SNEGSKA (reference sequence). V lost 8 bases, J lost 4 bases, and 14 bases lay in between. The CDR3 sequence: CSIPERLTGELFF. The DNA for the CDR3 is TGCAGTATCCCGGAGAGGCTCACCGGGGAGCTGTTTTTT.

There are many counts of this clonotype. The chain carries TRBV5-5 and TRBJ2-7; no clear D gene. Trimming took off 4 bases at V and 2 bases at J, with 7 bases between the two ends. This CDR3 is 12 amino acids long. Per germline, CDR1 SGHKS and CDR2 YYEKEE (reference sequence). The CDR3 is CASSLYAYEQYF. Here the CDR3 DNA reads TGTGCCAGCAGCCTTTACGCCTACGAGCAGTACTTC. The full variable domain, its missing parts supplied by reference TRBV5-5 and TRBJ2-7, is DAGVTQSPTHLIKTRGQQVTLRCSPISGHKSVSWYQQVLGQGPQFIFQYYEKEERGRGNFPDRFSARQFPNYSSELNVNALLLGDSALYLCASSLYAYEQYFGPGTRLTVT.

In DNA form, the CDR3 reads TGTGCCAGCAGCATCGCAGTGAGGGAGCAGTTCTTC. Amino acid sequence: CASSIAVREQFF. This chain connects TRBV6-1 to TRBJ2-1; no definite D call. Germline loops: CDR1 MNHNS, CDR2 SASEGT. V was shortened by 6 bases and J by 10 bases, with 13 bases between the two germline ends. CDR3 length equals 12 residues.

The V and J genes are TRBV7-2 and TRBJ2-2; 10 bases map to TRBD1. The CDR3 consists of 16 residues. After removal of 2 bases from V and 6 bases from J, the junction contained 6 bases not matched to a gene. Germline loops: CDR1 SGHTA, CDR2 FQGNSA. CDR3: CASSLIGTGAPGELFF. In DNA form, the CDR3 reads TGTGCCAGCAGCTTAATAGGGACAGGGGCTCCCGGGGAGCTGTTTTTT. Full variable domain (remainder filled in from reference TRBV7-2 and TRBJ2-2): GAGVSQSPSNKVTEKGKDVELRCDPISGHTALYWYRQSLGQGLEFLIYFQGNSAPDKSGLPSDRFSAERTGGSVSTLTIQRTQQEDSAVYLCASSLIGTGAPGELFFGEGSRLTVL.

The chain employs TRBV20-1 and TRBJ2-3, with D unclear. V was cut by 3 bases and J by 1 base, with 17 bases left in between. The CDR3 totals 16 residues. CDR1 is DFQATT and CDR2 is SNEGSKA in the germline V gene (reference sequence). CDR3 in DNA: TGCAGTGCTAGGAGTGGGTGGGCCAGTGGCACAGATACGCAGTATTTT. It codes for CSARSGWASGTDTQYF.

This clonotype occurred many times. This rearrangement joins TRBV12-3 or TRBV12-4 to TRBJ2-7; 8 bases align to TRBD2. Trimming at V came to 6 bases and at J to 4 bases, leaving 8 bases not matched to a gene. This CDR3 spans 14 amino acids. CDR3 bases: TGTGCCAGCAGATCTACGGGGGGGCATTACGAGCAGTACTTC. This translates into CASRSTGGHYEQYF.

The sample holds many counts of this clonotype. CDR3 coding DNA: TGCGCCAGCAGCCAATGGCTACAAGGACTAGCGGGAGGCAAAGAGACCCAGTACTTC. The encoded protein is CASSQWLQGLAGGKETQYF. The chain has TRBV4-3 and TRBJ2-5, with 14 bases that match TRBD2. The trim removed 2 bases at V and 3 bases at J, leaving 11 bases unmatched. Per the germline V gene, CDR1 is LGHNA and CDR2 is YSLEER. This CDR3 has 19 residues.

This clonotype has just a few counts. The chain couples TRBV12-3 or TRBV12-4 to TRBJ1-5; 7 bases are a match to TRBD1. The CDR3 length is 18 residues. J was trimmed by 2 bases and V by 5 bases; bases with no gene match: 15. The CDR3 region is CASSPGTASARGNQPQHF. The CDR3 region has the DNA TGTGCCAGCAGTCCCGGGACAGCGAGCGCCCGGGGCAATCAGCCCCAGCATTTT.

This clonotype was observed at least ten times. The chain joins TRBV5-1 to TRBJ2-1; 8 nucleotides line up with TRBD2. Germline V CDR1 and CDR2: SGHRS, YFSETQ. This CDR3 has 15 amino acids. The V gene end was trimmed by 4 bases and the J gene end by 1 base; junction bases not matched to a gene: 4. The CDR3 DNA is TGCGCCAGCAGCCCGGGAGGGGGATCCTACAATGAGCAGTTCTTC. Encoded protein: CASSPGGGSYNEQFF.

This clonotype has only a few counts. The chain couples TRBV7-9 to TRBJ2-7; D uncertain. Germline V gene sequence: CDR1 SEHNR, CDR2 FQNEAQ (reference sequence). This CDR3 comprises 14 residues. Trimming pared 0 bases from V and 5 bases from J, leaving 11 bases between. The CDR3 region is CASSLAGLDHEQYF. Written as DNA, the CDR3 is TGTGCCAGCAGCTTAGCAGGGCTCGACCACGAGCAGTACTTC. The variable domain in full, completed from reference TRBV7-9 and TRBJ2-7, reads DTGVSQNPRHKITKRGQNVTFRCDPISEHNRLYWYRQTLGQGPEFLTYFQNEAQLEKSRLLSDRFSAERPKGSFSTLEIQRTEQGDSAMYLCASSLAGLDHEQYFGPGTRLTVT.

V gene TRBV23-1 combines with J gene TRBJ2-6; no reliable D call. TRBV23-1 is an ORF; its function is uncertain. The V and J ends lost 8 bases and 0 bases respectively, with 35 bases between them. The CDR3 runs 23 residues. CDR3 coding DNA: TGCGCCAGCCCAGTCCATATAACCCCCCACCGGACGGTGGTTGGCTCTGGGGCCAACGTCCTGACTTTC. Translation: CASPVHITPHRTVVGSGANVLTF.

The chain uses TRBV6-1 and TRBJ2-3; TRBD2 agrees at 7 bases. After removal of 0 bases from V and 4 bases from J, the junction contained 10 bases not matched to a gene. CDR1 MNHNS and CDR2 SASEGT come from the germline V gene. The CDR3 is made up of 17 amino acids. This CDR3 reads CASSEAGAVAGADTQYF. Written as DNA, the CDR3 is TGTGCCAGCAGTGAAGCCGGGGCTGTGGCGGGAGCAGATACGCAGTATTTT.

This clonotype was seen repeatedly, ten times or more. The DNA for the CDR3 is TGTGCCAGCAGTGAGAGGAATGAGCAGTTCTTC. Amino acid sequence: CASSERNEQFF. The chain recombines TRBV25-1 with TRBJ2-1; D uncertain. Germline loops: CDR1 MGHDK, CDR2 SYGVNS. Trimming stripped 3 bases from V and 7 bases from J, with 4 bases between. The CDR3 spans 11 residues.

This clonotype has a count of ten or more. CDR3 amino acids: CASSVGGLADDEQYF. The CDR3 bases are TGTGCCAGCAGCGTAGGTGGACTAGCGGATGACGAGCAGTACTTC. The chain recombines TRBV9 with TRBJ2-7; 10 nucleotides line up with TRBD2. The CDR3 spans 15 residues. The trim removed 0 bases at V and 5 bases at J, leaving 5 bases unmatched. Germline loops: CDR1 SGDLS, CDR2 YYNGEE.

In this sample, this clonotype turned up a few times. The chain employs TRBV6-1 and TRBJ2-6; 8 bases fit TRBD1. V shed 7 bases, J shed 2 bases, and the junction held 4 bases outside the gene matches. Germline V lookup: CDR1 MNHNS, CDR2 SASEGT. The CDR3 totals 15 residues. The CDR3, as DNA: TGTGCCAGCACTCAGGGGGCCACTGGGGCCAACGTCCTGACTTTC. Translated: CASTQGATGANVLTF.

This clonotype came up many times. This chain connects TRBV9 to TRBJ2-1, with TRBD1 matching 7 bases. CDR3 length: 16 amino acids. After removal of 4 bases from V and 5 bases from J, the junction contained 12 bases not matched to a gene. From germline, CDR1 is SGDLS and CDR2 YYNGEE. The chain's CDR3 is CASSQTPGQKNNEQFF. CDR3 coding DNA: TGTGCCAGCAGCCAAACTCCGGGACAGAAAAACAATGAGCAGTTCTTC.

This clonotype was recorded a few times. The V call is TRBV11-1, the J call TRBJ2-3; 8 nucleotides match TRBD2. Germline lookup yields CDR1 SGHAT and CDR2 FQDESV (reference sequence). V lost 0 bases, J lost 5 bases, and 4 bases stayed unmatched. CDR3 length: 15 amino acids. CDR3 loop: CASSLAKGLGDTQYF. As DNA, the CDR3 is TGTGCCAGCAGCTTAGCGAAGGGACTAGGAGATACGCAGTATTTT.

The chain links TRBV6-5 to TRBJ1-1, with 8 bases aligning to TRBD1. CDR3 size: 12 residues. Germline trimming cut 6 bases from V and 6 bases from J; bases unmatched to any gene: 3. Germline CDR1 reads MNHEY; CDR2 reads SVGAGI. CDR3 nucleotide sequence: TGTGCCAGCAGCACAGGGGGGGCTGAAGCTTTCTTT. Translation: CASSTGGAEAFF.

This clonotype showed up many times. J is TRBJ2-2 and V is TRBV29-1; 9 bases are a match to TRBD2. The CDR3 is 14 residues long. CDR1 and CDR2 (germline): SQVTM, ANQGSEA. The J segment lost 6 bases and the V segment lost 6 bases, leaving 8 bases of the junction unmatched. Here the CDR3 DNA reads TGCAGCGTCGATGTAGCGGGAGTGGCCGGGGAGCTGTTTTTT. Amino acid sequence: CSVDVAGVAGELFF.

On this clonotype itself: Sequence at one end of the junction differs from germline and may be a read error. The rearrangement uses TRBV28 and TRBJ2-5; tentative D call: TRBD1 (6 bases). Germline loops: CDR1 MDHEN, CDR2 SYDVKM. This CDR3 contains 12 residues. The CDR3 nucleotides read TGTGCCAGCAGTCTCCCCGGACAGCCTCCCCACTTC. It yields the protein CASSLPGQPPHF.

There are a few counts of this clonotype. This chain connects TRBV28 to TRBJ2-3, with a possible D match to TRBD2 (6 bases). CDR1 is MDHEN and CDR2 is SYDVKM in the germline V gene. The germline V and J ends were trimmed by 1 base and 14 bases, with 16 bases remaining between them. This CDR3 contains 13 residues. CDR3 DNA: TGTGCCAGCAGTTTATCCCGGGACGGGACTCGGTATTTT. This gives the protein CASSLSRDGTRYF. The full variable domain, its missing parts supplied by reference TRBV28 and TRBJ2-3, is DVKVTQSSRYLVKRTGEKVFLECVQDMDHENMFWYRQDPGLGLRLIYFSYDVKMKEKGDIPEGYSVSREKKERFSLILESASTNQTSMYLCASSLSRDGTRYFGPGTRLTVL.

Many counts were recorded for this clonotype. The chain has TRBV30 and TRBJ2-3, with TRBD2 matching over 9 bases. J gave up 1 base and V 6 bases, and 8 bases lay outside the gene matches. CDR1 is GTSNPN, CDR2 SVGIG, per germline (reference sequence). This CDR3 is built from 15 residues. The CDR3 spells CACPRERGGTDTQYF. The CDR3 DNA reads TGTGCCTGCCCGAGGGAGCGGGGGGGCACAGATACGCAGTATTTT.

The rearrangement uses TRBV27 and TRBJ2-1, with 10 bases identical to TRBD2. This CDR3 is 16 amino acids long. Germline lookup yields CDR1 MNHEY and CDR2 SMNVEV (reference sequence). Germline trimming cut 4 bases from V and 4 bases from J; bases unmatched to any gene: 7. The CDR3 protein is CASSYLTSGEYNEQFF. The CDR3 DNA reads TGTGCCAGCAGTTACCTCACTAGCGGGGAGTACAATGAGCAGTTCTTC.

On this clonotype: One end of the junction fails to match germline, which may point to a read error. DNA for the CDR3: TGCTGTGCCCCGGCGGGGGATATACATGGTGAGCAGTTCTTC. Encoded protein: CCAPAGDIHGEQFF. The V gene is TRBV20-1, the J gene TRBJ2-1, with TRBD2 matching over 7 bases. This CDR3 contains 14 residues. Germline values: CDR1 DFQATT, CDR2 SNEGSKA (reference sequence).

The gene calls are TRBV10-3 and TRBJ2-5; D gene unclear. The CDR3 spans 11 residues. CDR1 is ENHRY, CDR2 SYGVKD, per germline. The ends were cut back, 6 bases at V and 3 bases at J, with 5 bases in the middle. The CDR3 loop reads CAIREKETQYF. CDR3 DNA: TGTGCCATCAGAGAAAAAGAGACCCAGTACTTC.